The 3 T cell receptor beta chains below all came from one sample that was sequenced in a study of T cells after yellow fever vaccination (dated by TCRdb to about 2019). The method was 5' RACE. Sequencing relied on an Illumina HiSeq 2500. In TCRdb, the public reads were trimmed at Q25 with fastp and aligned with MiXCR, with productive beta chains retained. When rows share a CDR3 protein, they turn into one entry using the most common DNA and genes. The sample data list 70,000 or so distinct CDR3 sequences, and about 6% of these were observed just once. The ten largest clones represent 2.2% of the sample. What this sample's treatment or condition label stands for: live attenuated yellow fever vaccine strain. This material consisted of CD4+ T cells sorted from PBMCs, taken roughly 14 days after the first yellow fever vaccination. These receptors originate from a man between 18 and 29 years old who received the YFV17D yellow fever vaccine.

This clonotype was picked up many times. This chain uses TRBV10-3 with TRBJ2-7, with TRBD2 matching 9 bases. This CDR3 has 14 amino acids. CDR1 and CDR2 (germline): ENHRY, SYGVKD. V lost 7 bases, J lost 4 bases, and 8 bases stayed unmatched. The CDR3 region has the DNA TGTGCCATCAAGCTTAGCGGGGGCCATTACGAGCAGTACTTC. Protein product: CAIKLSGGHYEQYF.

In this sample, this clonotype turned up many times. This sequence joins TRBV20-1 and TRBJ1-3; D call uncertain. This CDR3 is 15 amino acids long. Germline loops: CDR1 DFQATT, CDR2 SNEGSKA (reference sequence). With 6 bases removed from V and 1 base from J, the gap between germline ends came to 16 bases. The CDR3 is CSARPPGRSGNTIYF. The CDR3 DNA is TGCAGTGCCAGACCACCCGGGAGGTCTGGAAACACCATATATTTT.

Many counts were recorded for this clonotype. The V and J genes are TRBV5-1 and TRBJ1-4; D is uncertain. V was clipped by 0 bases and J by 3 bases, with 9 bases between them. Germline CDR1 SGHRS, CDR2 YFSETQ. This CDR3 comprises 15 residues. CDR3 DNA sequence: TGCGCCAGCAGCTTGGAGAGAGCGTCTAATGAAAAACTGTTTTTT. Amino acids: CASSLERASNEKLFF.